Listed here are 25 T cell receptor beta chains from one sample, sequenced in a study of T cell responses to AZD1222 COVID-19 vaccine (dated by TCRdb to 2020 to 2022). To prepare the library, the immunoSEQ multiplex PCR assay was applied. TCRdb stores this immuneACCESS table with in-frame sequences only. Part of the clones is absent; in the studies checked, under half of the shortfall reflects unresolved V genes, and no reason is known for the rest. Across this sample there are around 99,000 clones, with 91% seen only once. The ten largest clones add up to approximately 7.6% of the sample. Reading the label with the study, this specimen's time point is: baseline before first vaccination. Specimen: peripheral blood, collected on day 0 of AZD1222 vaccination. The receptors here all came from an adult in good health.

The chain uses TRBV7-3 and TRBJ2-5, with D uncertain. V shed 4 bases and J shed 5 bases, with 11 bases lying between them. From germline, CDR1 is SGHTA and CDR2 FQGTGA. The CDR3 consists of 13 residues. CDR3 amino acids: CASSSAYRETQYF. The CDR3 region has the DNA TGTGCCAGCAGCTCCGCGTATCGCGAGACCCAGTACTTC.

The table lists this clone with a count of one. V is TRBV7-2 and J is TRBJ2-3, with D unresolved. V lost 3 bases to trimming and J lost 1 base, with 5 bases between them. CDR3 size: 13 residues. The germline gives CDR1 SGHTA, CDR2 FQGNSA. DNA of the CDR3: TGTGCCAGCAGCTTCACGGGCACAGATACGCAGTATTTT. Its protein product is CASSFTGTDTQYF.

This clone was found once. The chain carries TRBV15 and TRBJ1-4; D unresolved. CDR1 and CDR2 from the germline V gene are LNHNV and YYDKDF (reference sequence). The CDR3 loop spans 14 amino acids. Trimming removed 0 bases from V and 0 bases from J, with 2 bases in between. CDR3 nucleotides: TGTGCCACCAGCAGAGAAGCAACTAATGAAAAACTGTTTTTT. It encodes CATSREATNEKLFF.

The CDR3 is CASSFGARSTKNIQYF. In DNA, the CDR3 is TGTGCCAGCAGCTTTGGGGCAAGATCTACCAAAAACATTCAGTACTTC. The chain couples TRBV13 to TRBJ2-4, with TRBD1 as a possible D gene (5 bases). The CDR3 has 16 amino acids. Trimming shortened V by 3 bases and J by 2 bases, and 14 bases separated the two germline ends. Germline V gives CDR1 PRHDT, CDR2 FYEKMQ (reference sequence). The full variable domain, its missing parts supplied by reference TRBV13 and TRBJ2-4, is AAGVIQSPRHLIKEKRETATLKCYPIPRHDTVYWYQQGPGQDPQFLISFYEKMQSDKGSIPDRFSAQQFSDYHSELNMSSLELGDSALYFCASSFGARSTKNIQYFGAGTRLSVL.

This chain links TRBV19 with TRBJ2-6; D gene uncertain. Germline lookup yields CDR1 LNHDA and CDR2 SQIVND (reference sequence). With 3 bases removed from V and 0 bases from J, the gap between germline ends came to 12 bases. CDR3 length equals 17 residues. The CDR3 loop reads CASSISSAASGANVLTF. CDR3 in DNA: TGTGCCAGTAGTATCAGTTCGGCCGCCTCTGGGGCCAACGTCCTGACTTTC. Supplemented by reference TRBV19 and TRBJ2-6, the full variable domain reads DGGITQSPKYLFRKEGQNVTLSCEQNLNHDAMYWYRQDPGQGLRLIYYSQIVNDFQKGDIAEGYSVSREKKESFPLTVTSAQKNPTAFYLCASSISSAASGANVLTFGAGSRLTVL.

The chain has TRBV6-2 or TRBV6-3 and TRBJ1-2, with D possibly matching TRBD1 (5 bases). Germline assignment: CDR1 MNHEY and CDR2 SVGEGT. The V end was cut by 6 bases, the J end by 2 bases, with 10 bases between. The CDR3 sequence is 13 residues long. In DNA, the CDR3 is TGTGCCAGCAGCCCCGACAGAAACTATGGCTACACCTTC. Translated, it gives CASSPDRNYGYTF.

J is TRBJ1-6 and V is TRBV6-4, with 7 positions matching TRBD1. Germline CDR1 is MRHNA and CDR2 is SNTAGT. This CDR3 region has 14 residues. The V segment lost 6 bases and the J segment 7 bases; nucleotides outside the gene matches: 6. CDR3 sequence: CASSDRAENSPLHF. CDR3 nucleotide sequence: TGTGCCAGCAGCGACAGGGCCGAGAATTCACCCCTCCACTTT.

V is TRBV19 and J is TRBJ1-2, with D possibly TRBD1 on 5 matching bases. CDR3 length: 14 amino acids. Trimming cost V 6 bases and J 4 bases, with 15 bases left between them. The germline gives CDR1 LNHDA, CDR2 SQIVND (reference sequence). The CDR3 here is CASSRQGRSYGYTF. CDR3 DNA sequence: TGTGCCAGTAGCAGGCAGGGACGGAGCTATGGCTACACCTTC. Variable domain in full (rest from reference TRBV19 and TRBJ1-2): DGGITQSPKYLFRKEGQNVTLSCEQNLNHDAMYWYRQDPGQGLRLIYYSQIVNDFQKGDIAEGYSVSREKKESFPLTVTSAQKNPTAFYLCASSRQGRSYGYTFGSGTRLTVV.

The V call is TRBV30, the J call TRBJ1-5; weak D call: TRBD1 (6 bases). V was pared by 1 base and J by 2 bases, with 15 bases between. This CDR3 has 16 amino acids. In germline, CDR1 is GTSNPN, CDR2 SVGIG (reference sequence). The CDR3 DNA follows: TGTGCCTGGAGTGGTGCAGGGGAAGGCGGCAATCAGCCCCAGCATTTT. It translates to CAWSGAGEGGNQPQHF.

The V and J genes are TRBV6-1 and TRBJ1-1; D is uncertain. V lost 3 bases and J lost 0, with 8 bases in between. The germline V gene encodes CDR1 MNHNS and CDR2 SASEGT. The CDR3 loop spans 14 amino acids. CDR3 sequence (DNA): TGTGCCAGCAGTGAGGTGGGGATGAACACTGAAGCTTTCTTT. This translates into CASSEVGMNTEAFF.

On this clone itself: One end of the junction fails to match germline, which may point to a read error. The chain recombines TRBV29-1 with TRBJ1-3; D is perhaps TRBD1 (5 bases). The length of the CDR3 is 13 residues. Germline V gene lookup returns CDR1 SQVTM and CDR2 ANQGSEA. The DNA of the CDR3 is TGCAGCGTGGAAGAACAGGCTGGAAACACCATATATTTT. Translating it yields CSVEEQAGNTIYF. The complete variable domain, with remaining parts taken from reference TRBV29-1 and TRBJ1-3, reads SAVISQKPSRDICQRGTSLTIQCQVDSQVTMMFWYRQQPGQSLTLIATANQGSEATYESGFVIDKFPISRPNLTFSTLTVSNMSPEDSSIYLCSVEEQAGNTIYFGEGSWLTVV.

The rearrangement links TRBV12-3 or TRBV12-4 to TRBJ1-5; the D is unclear. The CDR3 is 13 residues long. The V and J ends lost 8 bases and 0 bases respectively, with 8 bases between them. The CDR3 protein is CASGSYSNQPQHF. The CDR3 DNA is TGTGCCAGCGGGTCTTATAGCAATCAGCCCCAGCATTTT.

The CDR3 loop is CASSLLSTHSYEQYF. In DNA, the CDR3 is TGTGCCAGCAGCTTATTATCCACCCACTCCTACGAGCAGTACTTC. The rearrangement uses TRBV7-2 and TRBJ2-7, with unresolved D. Germline-derived CDR1 and CDR2 are SGHTA and FQGNSA. V was shortened by 2 bases and J by 0 bases, with 11 bases between the two germline ends. The length of the CDR3 is 15 residues.

This clone was recorded many times. J is TRBJ1-6 and V is TRBV19, with 10 bases that match TRBD1. J gave up 10 bases and V 3 bases, and 9 bases lay outside the gene matches. CDR1 and CDR2 (germline): LNHDA, SQIVND (reference sequence). CDR3 length: 16 residues. The CDR3 reads CASSIQGTGVSSPLHF. The CDR3 region has the DNA TGTGCCAGTAGTATCCAAGGGACAGGGGTCAGCTCACCCCTCCACTTT.

J is TRBJ1-2 and V is TRBV6-6, with D hard to call. Germline V gives CDR1 MNHNY, CDR2 SVGAGI (reference sequence). The CDR3 has 13 residues. Trimming cost V 6 bases and J 4 bases, with 12 bases left between them. CDR3 in DNA: TGTGCCAGCAGAACGACGGAGAGCTATGGCTACACCTTC. This translates into CASRTTESYGYTF.

This CDR3 reads CAMGPRGYGYTF. The CDR3 coding sequence is TGTGCCATGGGGCCCCGGGGATATGGCTACACCTTC. The J gene is TRBJ1-2, the V gene TRBV30; tentatively, D is TRBD1 (5 bases). The germline V gene encodes CDR1 GTSNPN and CDR2 SVGIG (reference sequence). The CDR3 is made up of 12 amino acids. V was trimmed by 8 bases and J by 5 bases, leaving 15 bases between them.

V and J are TRBV4-1 and TRBJ1-4; D perhaps matches TRBD1 (5 bases). The germline CDR1 and CDR2 sequences are MGHRA and YSYEKL. Trimming pared 0 bases from V and 3 bases from J, leaving 20 bases between. This CDR3 comprises 19 residues. This chain's CDR3 is CASSQDHSSGARSNEKLFF. The CDR3 bases are TGCGCCAGCAGCCAAGATCACAGTAGCGGGGCCCGGTCTAATGAAAAACTGTTTTTT.

The CDR3 nucleotides are TGTGCCAGCAGCTCGGGAGAACTAGCGGGAGGCCTGGGGGGCACAGATACGCAGTATTTT. This sequence encodes CASSSGELAGGLGGTDTQYF. The chain uses TRBV21-1 and TRBJ2-3; no check of the table's D call, TRBD2, against the DNA was made. TRBV21-1 is flagged as a pseudogene. The CDR3 totals 20 residues.

V gene TRBV29-1 combines with J gene TRBJ2-1; D tentatively fits TRBD1 or TRBD2 (5 bases each). From germline, CDR1 is SQVTM and CDR2 ANQGSEA. This CDR3 has 13 amino acids. V lost 7 bases to trimming and J lost 6 bases, with 16 bases between them. The CDR3 coding sequence is TGCAGCGCCTTTAGCGTAAGGGGCAATGAGCAGTTCTTC. Amino acids: CSAFSVRGNEQFF.

This chain uses TRBV7-9 with TRBJ2-3; TRBD2 is a possible D gene (6 bases). Per the germline V gene, CDR1 is SEHNR and CDR2 is FQNEAQ (reference sequence). V was cut by 2 bases and J by 5 bases, with 11 bases left in between. CDR3 length: 14 amino acids. CDR3 nucleotide sequence: TGTGCCAGCAGCTTAAGGGCGGGAATAGATACGCAGTATTTT. Translation: CASSLRAGIDTQYF. Full variable domain (rest looked up from reference TRBV7-9 and TRBJ2-3): DTGVSQNPRHKITKRGQNVTFRCDPISEHNRLYWYRQTLGQGPEFLTYFQNEAQLEKSRLLSDRFSAERPKGSFSTLEIQRTEQGDSAMYLCASSLRAGIDTQYFGPGTRLTVL.

The chain links TRBV5-1 to TRBJ2-1, with a tentative D call TRBD2 (6 bases). CDR3 size: 15 residues. CDR1 and CDR2 (germline): SGHRS, YFSETQ. V lost 1 base and J lost 1, with 9 bases in between. The CDR3 loop is CASSLRSGSYNEQFF. Here the CDR3 DNA reads TGCGCCAGCAGCTTGAGGAGCGGGTCCTACAATGAGCAGTTCTTC.

This sequence joins TRBV10-3 and TRBJ2-1, with TRBD1 identical over 9 bases. Germline V CDR1 and CDR2: ENHRY, SYGVKD. V lost 5 bases, J lost 0 bases, and 8 bases stayed unmatched. The length of the CDR3 is 17 residues. The CDR3 reads CAISSAGTGSSYNEQFF. CDR3 nucleotides: TGTGCCATCAGTTCTGCCGGGACAGGGAGCTCCTACAATGAGCAGTTCTTC.

The rearrangement uses TRBV5-5 and TRBJ2-2, with a tentative D call TRBD1 (6 bases). V was pared by 9 bases and J by 0 bases, with 12 bases between. Germline CDR1 is SGHKS and CDR2 is YYEKEE (reference sequence). CDR3 length: 14 residues. CDR3 amino acids: CATKGGPNTGELFF. CDR3 in DNA: TGTGCCACGAAAGGGGGACCGAACACCGGGGAGCTGTTTTTT.

The J gene is TRBJ2-3, the V gene TRBV4-1; D is ambiguous. Germline V lookup: CDR1 MGHRA, CDR2 YSYEKL. This CDR3 is 15 amino acids long. V was pared by 0 bases and J by 2 bases, with 9 bases between. The CDR3 DNA follows: TGCGCCAGCAGCCAAGATTTTCCCTTCACAGATACGCAGTATTTT. The encoded protein is CASSQDFPFTDTQYF.

This chain uses TRBV3-1 (or the pseudogene TRBV3-2) with TRBJ2-3; TRBD2 matches at 13 bases. This CDR3 is built from 16 residues. Trimming took 7 bases from V and 2 from J; bases not matched to a gene: 6. CDR1 and CDR2 (germline): LGHDT, YNNKEL (reference sequence). CDR3 protein: CASTPGTSGDTDTQYF. The CDR3 nucleotides are TGTGCCAGCACCCCAGGGACTAGCGGGGACACAGATACGCAGTATTTT.